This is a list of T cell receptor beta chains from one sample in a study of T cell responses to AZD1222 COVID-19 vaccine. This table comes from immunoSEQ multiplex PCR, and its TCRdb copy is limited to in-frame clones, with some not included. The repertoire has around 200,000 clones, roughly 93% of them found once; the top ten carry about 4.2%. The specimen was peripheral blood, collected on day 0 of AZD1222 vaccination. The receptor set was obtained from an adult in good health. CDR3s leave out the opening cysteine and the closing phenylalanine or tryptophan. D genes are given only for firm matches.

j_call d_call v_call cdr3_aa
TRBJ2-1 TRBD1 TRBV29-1 SVRTGLLYNEQF
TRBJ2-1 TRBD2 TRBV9 ASSVVGLAREQF
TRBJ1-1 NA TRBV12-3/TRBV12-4 ASSWTTNTEAF
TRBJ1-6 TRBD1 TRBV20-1 SASGTGNNSPLH
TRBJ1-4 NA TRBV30 AWRESGPREKLF
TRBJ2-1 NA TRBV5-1 ASRQPGLLYNEQF
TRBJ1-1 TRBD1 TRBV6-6 ASSPHRAGGLNTEAF
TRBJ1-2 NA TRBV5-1 ASSLTERGTGGYT
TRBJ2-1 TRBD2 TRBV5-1 ATRSGGAGNEQF
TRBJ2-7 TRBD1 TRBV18 ASSPVKGQGSPYEQY
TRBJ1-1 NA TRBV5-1 ASSLGVGAYNEAF
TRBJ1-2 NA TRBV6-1 ASSDDFQAFYGYT
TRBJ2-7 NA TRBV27 ASSLYATGTDTYEQY
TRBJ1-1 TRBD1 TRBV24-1 ATSERPGGCMNTEAF
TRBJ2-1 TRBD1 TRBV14 ASSQPRDRDDNEQF
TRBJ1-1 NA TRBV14 ASSPRTAAEAF
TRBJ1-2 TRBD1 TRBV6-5 ASSYRRGLEYGYT
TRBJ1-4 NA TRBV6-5 ASMTTGGPEKLF
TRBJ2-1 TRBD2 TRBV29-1 SVDVAGEGEQF
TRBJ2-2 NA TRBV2 ASKSTALFANTGELF
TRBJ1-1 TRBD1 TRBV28 ASSLQGGQTEAF
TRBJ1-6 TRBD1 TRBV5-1 ASSFGDSYSPLH
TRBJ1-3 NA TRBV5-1 ASSLAGVRHGNTIY
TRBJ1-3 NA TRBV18 ASSPGPHSGNTIY
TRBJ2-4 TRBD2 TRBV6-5 ASSYRGGKDIQY
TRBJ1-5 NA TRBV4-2 ASSQNYAGSQPQH
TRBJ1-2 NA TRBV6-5 ASRPREVYYGYT
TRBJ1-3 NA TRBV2 ASSDPSDSGNTIY
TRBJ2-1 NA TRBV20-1 SSGAYNEQF
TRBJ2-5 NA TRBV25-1 ASSEGATATLETQY
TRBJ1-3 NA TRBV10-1 ASSELRRPGNTIY
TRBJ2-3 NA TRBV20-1 SAAGRDTQY
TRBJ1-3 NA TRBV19 ASREQYAGNTIY
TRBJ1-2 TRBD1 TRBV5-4 ASTPDRGRAYGYT
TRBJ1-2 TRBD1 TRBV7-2 ASRPGQGAPGYGYT
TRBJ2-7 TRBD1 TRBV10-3 AISRDRASKGRYEQY
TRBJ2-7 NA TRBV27 ASSLPGYEQY
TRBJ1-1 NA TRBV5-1 ASSPQTGPTEAF
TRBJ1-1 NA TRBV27 ASSSTGRNTEAF
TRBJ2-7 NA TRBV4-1 ASSQLAIGYKDEQY
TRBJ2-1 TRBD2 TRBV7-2 ASSALMGSGGSSYNEQF
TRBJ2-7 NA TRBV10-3 AISERGNEQY
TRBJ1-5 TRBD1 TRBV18 ASSPQGQGNQPQH
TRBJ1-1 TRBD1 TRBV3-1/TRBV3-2 ASLGQMNTEAF
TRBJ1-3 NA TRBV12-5 ASGLDRENRNTIY
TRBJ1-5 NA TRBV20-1 SASAGIGPQH
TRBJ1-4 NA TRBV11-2 ASSLVSAPTNEKLF
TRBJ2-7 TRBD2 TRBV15 ATSRPLGLALSYEQY
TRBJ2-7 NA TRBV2 ASSKRLLAF
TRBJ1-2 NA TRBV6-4 ASSDRQHSNYGYT
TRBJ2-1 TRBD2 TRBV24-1 ATSEPGSGRSNEQF
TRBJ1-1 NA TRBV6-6 ASSYEAVAEAF
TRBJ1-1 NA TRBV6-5 ASRGRNTEAF
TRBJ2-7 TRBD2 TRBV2 ASSEMTSGGTDYEQY
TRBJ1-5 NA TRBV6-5 ASSSGNDQPQH
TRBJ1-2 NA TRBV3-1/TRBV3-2 ASSQDRLYGYT
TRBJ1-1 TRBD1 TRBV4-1 ASSPRDRRQGQVNTEAF
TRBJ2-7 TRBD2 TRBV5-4 ASSLGGGYEQY
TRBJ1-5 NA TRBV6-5 ASSFQGNQPQH